This T cell receptor beta chain derives from a study of early T cells in non-severe SARS-CoV-2 infection. Background on the study: Sequencing used unsorted whole-blood bulk RNA, so chains lack pairing. Whole-study results and caveats: Matching with VDJdb favored anti-spike CD8 responses (missing private and CD4 specificities).

V gave up 2 bases and J gave up 6 bases, with 16 bases separating them. Germline CDR1 MDHEN, CDR2 SYDVKM. CDR3 size: 15 residues. Researchers tagged individual cDNA molecules with unique molecular identifiers. Each CDR3 protein gets one entry after TCRdb re-called the 5' RACE reads with MiXCR. The sample lists under 140,000 distinct CDR3 sequences, 10% to 15% seen once, with 3.5% to 4% in the top ten. A few counts support this clonotype. Its antigen is undetermined. The chain couples TRBV28 to TRBJ1-1; D gene ambiguous. The source is an adult who was a healthcare worker with PCR-confirmed SARS-CoV-2 infection or an uninfected control (not recorded which). The sample here was whole blood, taken at baseline. CDR3 sequence reads: CASSLGSVDGPEAFF. The DNA of the CDR3 is TGTGCCAGCAGTTTAGGCTCCGTGGACGGCCCTGAAGCTTTCTTT.